The T cell receptor beta chain under discussion was sequenced for a study of blood T cell repertoires in COVID-19. On the study more broadly: Spain, Italy and the United States supplied samples that represented acute and convalescent COVID-19.

Per the authors' pipeline: Reference gene primer amplification yielded estimated nucleated cell counts. Using immunoSEQ multiplex PCR, the repertoire was profiled, and TCRdb retains in-frame clones only, with some absent. Clonal size and the V and J genes are those of that table, whereas D and trimming came from the DNA. The table records under 250,000 clones, approximately 88% of them present only once. This sequence originates from a man aged 40-49 years with acute or convalescent COVID-19. Sequencing was done on a sample of peripheral blood.

CDR3: CASSPRQGARNEQFF. In DNA form, the CDR3 reads TGTGCCAGTAGTCCCAGACAGGGGGCGAGGAATGAGCAGTTCTTC. V is TRBV19 and J is TRBJ2-1, with 10 bases aligning to TRBD1. CDR1 and CDR2 (germline): LNHDA, SQIVND (reference sequence). Losses at the gene ends were 5 bases for V and 7 bases for J; bases not matched to a gene: 8. The CDR3 totals 15 residues.